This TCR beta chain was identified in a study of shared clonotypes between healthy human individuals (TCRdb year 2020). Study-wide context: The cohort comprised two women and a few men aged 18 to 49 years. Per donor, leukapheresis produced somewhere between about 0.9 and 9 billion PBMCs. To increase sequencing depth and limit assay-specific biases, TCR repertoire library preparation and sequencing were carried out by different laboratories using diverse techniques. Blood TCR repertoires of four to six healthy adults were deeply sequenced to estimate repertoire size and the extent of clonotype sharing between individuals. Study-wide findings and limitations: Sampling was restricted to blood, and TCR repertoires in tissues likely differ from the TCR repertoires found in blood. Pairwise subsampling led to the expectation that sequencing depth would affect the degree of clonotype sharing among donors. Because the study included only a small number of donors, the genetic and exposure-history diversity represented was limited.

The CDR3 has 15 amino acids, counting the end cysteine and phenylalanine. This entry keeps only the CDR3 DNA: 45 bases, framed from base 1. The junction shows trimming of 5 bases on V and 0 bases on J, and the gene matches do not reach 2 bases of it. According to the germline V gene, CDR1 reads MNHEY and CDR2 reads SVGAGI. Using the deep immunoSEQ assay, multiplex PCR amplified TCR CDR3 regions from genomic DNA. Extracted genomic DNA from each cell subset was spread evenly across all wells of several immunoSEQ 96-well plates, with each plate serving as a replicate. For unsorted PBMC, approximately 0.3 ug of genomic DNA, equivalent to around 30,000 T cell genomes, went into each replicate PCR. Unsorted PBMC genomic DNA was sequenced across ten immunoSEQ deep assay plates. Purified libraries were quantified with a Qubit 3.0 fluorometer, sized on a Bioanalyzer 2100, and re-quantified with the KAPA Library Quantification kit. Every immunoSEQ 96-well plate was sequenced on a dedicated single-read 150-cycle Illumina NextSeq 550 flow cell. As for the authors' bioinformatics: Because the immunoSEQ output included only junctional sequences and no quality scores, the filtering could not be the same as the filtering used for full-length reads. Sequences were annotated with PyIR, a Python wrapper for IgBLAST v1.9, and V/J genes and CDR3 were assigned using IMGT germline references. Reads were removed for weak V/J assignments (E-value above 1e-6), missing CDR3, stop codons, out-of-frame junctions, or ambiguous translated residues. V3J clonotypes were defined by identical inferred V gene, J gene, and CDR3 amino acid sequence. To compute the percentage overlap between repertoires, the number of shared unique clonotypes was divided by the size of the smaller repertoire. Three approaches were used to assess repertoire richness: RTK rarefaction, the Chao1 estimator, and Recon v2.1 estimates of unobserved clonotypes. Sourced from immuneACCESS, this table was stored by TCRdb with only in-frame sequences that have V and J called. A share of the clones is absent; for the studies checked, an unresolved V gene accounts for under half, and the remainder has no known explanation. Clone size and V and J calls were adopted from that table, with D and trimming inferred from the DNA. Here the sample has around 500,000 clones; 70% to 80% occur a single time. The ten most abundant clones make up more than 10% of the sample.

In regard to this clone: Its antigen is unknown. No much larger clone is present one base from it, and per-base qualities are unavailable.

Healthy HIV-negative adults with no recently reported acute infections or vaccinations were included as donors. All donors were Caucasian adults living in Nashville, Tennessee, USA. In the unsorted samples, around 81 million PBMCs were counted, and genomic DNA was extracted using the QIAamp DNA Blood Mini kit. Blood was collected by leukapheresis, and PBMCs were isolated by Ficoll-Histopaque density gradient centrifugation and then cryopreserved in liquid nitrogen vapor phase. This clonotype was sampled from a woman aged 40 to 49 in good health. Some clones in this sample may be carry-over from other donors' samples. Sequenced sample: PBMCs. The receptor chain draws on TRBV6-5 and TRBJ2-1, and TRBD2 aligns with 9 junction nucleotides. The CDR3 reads CASSISGSSYNEQFF. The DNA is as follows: TGTGCCAGCAGTATTAGCGGGAGCTCCTACAATGAGCAGTTCTTC.